This T cell receptor beta chain was captured by sequencing in a study of technical replicates of blood from a handful of donors. With 1 base removed from V and 3 bases from J, the gap between germline ends came to 16 bases. Looked up from germline, CDR1 is SGHVS and CDR2 is FQNEAQ. The CDR3 is made up of 17 amino acids. The data were produced by immunoSEQ multiplex PCR, yet TCRdb's version contains in-frame clones alone and is incomplete. The repertoire holds 75,000 to 90,000 clones, with roughly 94% as singletons. The chain combines TRBV7-8 with TRBJ2-1, with a tentative D call TRBD2 (6 bases). Sample: T cells isolated from PBMCs. This receptor was obtained from a human donor in good health. CDR3 amino acids: CASSLVVSGTYYNEQFF. The CDR3 coding sequence is TGTGCCAGCAGCTTAGTTGTTAGCGGCACCTACTACAATGAGCAGTTCTTC.